This T cell receptor (beta chain) is from a study of T cell responses to AZD1222 COVID-19 vaccine (dated by TCRdb to about 2021). Turning to the overall study: AZD1222 recipients with second doses at about 4 weeks or about 12 weeks were pooled, because spike-specific TCR depth and breadth did not differ between schedules. Enrollment into the trials was organized by age into subgroups of 18-55, 56-69 and 70-plus years, and those subgroups contained roughly 150, 30 and 60 TCR-sequenced participants, respectively. TCR sequencing covered over 230 trial participants: nearly 210 given two doses of AZD1222 and 26 given two doses of MenACWY control vaccine. The full study reports these points: Vaccine-associated CD4 TCRs spanned the whole spike protein, with dominant responses in regions 160-218 and 743-854. Because no samples from the day 14 peak response were available, repertoires could be characterized only after the peak T cell response. Participants were mostly white British, with more females than males. The authors suggested clonal diversity may have been underestimated. In the small 56-69-year group, the increase in depth fell short of significance, most likely because of low power. Conclusions about previously exposed vaccinees are limited because only a handful of AZD1222 recipients were SARS-CoV-2 seropositive at baseline. A significant rise in spike-specific TCR breadth and depth was observed after two AZD1222 doses relative to day 0 and relative to MenACWY recipients. Epitopes outside the regions mutated in the B.1.351 and B.1.1.7 variants were reportedly recognized by nearly half of the unique spike-specific TCRs.

The sample's time point label, in plain terms: baseline before first vaccination. Samples from vaccinated people were obtained from the UK trials COV001 and COV002, which included a single-blind randomized controlled phase 2/3 trial of AZD1222 (ChAdOx1 nCoV-19) in healthy adults. For TCRbeta chain sequencing, PBMC samples from trial participants were taken at day 0 and at day 28 after the second dose. On this clone itself: Its antigen target is currently unknown. No much larger clone exists at a distance of one base, and base qualities are not known.

The CDR3 regions of human TCRbeta chains were subjected to immunosequencing. The authors' analysis ran thus. TCRs in the repertoires were compared against a reference library of SARS-CoV-2-specific TCRs that had been generated with the MIRA antigen-specificity platform. Breadth meant the fraction of unique TCRs that were SARS-CoV-2-associated, whereas depth meant the fraction of total T cells that were SARS-CoV-2-associated. Using the MIRA data, every spike-specific TCR was mapped to the spike region that the TCR reacted to and assigned to either a CD4 or a CD8 class. Log10-transformed breadth and depth values were compared by one-way ANOVA with Sidak's multiple comparisons tests. Entries here come from immuneACCESS through TCRdb and include only in-frame sequences with V and J called. Some clones fail to appear in such tables; in the studies checked, an unresolved V gene covers under half of the shortfall, and the cause of the remainder is unknown. V and J calls and clone size come straight from that table; D and trimming were deduced from the DNA. Present in this sample are roughly 110,000 clones, 75% to 90% of which were seen just once. In total, the top ten clones hold about 4.5% of the sample.

V is shortened by 4 bases, J by 4 bases, and the region joining them spans 8 bases. The germline V gene yields LGHNA for CDR1 and YNFKEQ for CDR2. The CDR3 runs 13 residues from the cysteine to the phenylalanine. Here the CDR3 DNA is all that survives: 39 bases in frame from base 1. This chain is built from TRBV4-2 and TRBJ1-3, with no D gene named confidently. The material sequenced was peripheral blood, taken on day 0 of AZD1222 vaccination. This sequence originates from an adult in good health. This receptor has the CDR3 CASSPSIGNTIYF. The nucleotides read TGTGCCAGCAGCCCGTCAATCGGAAACACCATATATTTT.